These 22 T cell receptor beta chains were all obtained from the same sample, sequenced in a study of T cells in Graves' hyperthyroidism and ophthalmopathy. RNA transcripts gave rise to amplified TCR beta CDR3 regions. First-round RT-PCR with HTBI primers amplified the TCR CDR3 region. TCRdb recomputed calls from the multiplex PCR reads with MiXCR, one row per CDR3 protein. This table holds some 180,000 distinct CDR3 sequences, about 15% found once. Sequencing input: blood. The receptors originated from a woman in her 50s with Graves' hyperthyroidism.

The V gene is TRBV4-1, the J gene TRBJ2-7; 9 nucleotides line up with TRBD2. This CDR3 is built from 15 residues. CDR1 is MGHRA, CDR2 YSYEKL, per germline. V lost 2 bases to trimming and J lost 7 bases; unmatched junction nucleotides: 9. The CDR3 DNA reads TGCGCCAGCAGCCAAATCGGGACTAGCCTTCGGGAGCAGTACTTC. Protein: CASSQIGTSLREQYF.

The chain links TRBV5-4 to TRBJ2-7; no reliable D call. In germline, CDR1 is SGHNT, CDR2 YYREEE (reference sequence). The CDR3 spans 13 residues. V was cut by 2 bases and J by 1 base, with 7 bases left in between. The CDR3 reads CASSFSQSYEQYF. The CDR3 DNA reads as TGTGCCAGCAGCTTTTCCCAATCCTACGAGCAGTACTTC.

This clonotype was seen ten or more times. V usage is TRBV6-1 and J usage is TRBJ2-1; 11 bases line up with TRBD2. After removal of 4 bases from V and 7 bases from J, the junction contained 6 bases not matched to a gene. This CDR3 region has 15 residues. Germline CDR1 reads MNHNS; CDR2 reads SASEGT. CDR3 nucleotides: TGTGCCAGCAGTGCCCCGGGACTAGCGGATAATGAGCAGTTCTTC. Protein sequence: CASSAPGLADNEQFF.

This clonotype was picked up many times. A junction boundary mismatches the germline segment, possibly from a read error. The rearrangement joins TRBV9 to TRBJ1-2; D may be TRBD1 (6 bases). This CDR3 contains 15 residues. CDR1 SGDLS and CDR2 YYNGEE come from the germline V gene. The CDR3 spells CASNVFGTPRDGYTF. CDR3 nucleotide sequence: TGTGCCAGCAACGTATTCGGGACACCCAGGGATGGCTACACCTTC. Supplemented by reference TRBV9 and TRBJ1-2, the full variable domain reads DSGVTQTPKHLITATGQRVTLRCSPRSGDLSVYWYQQSLDQGLQFLIQYYNGEERAKGNILERFSAQQFPDLHSELNLSSLELGDSALYFCASNVFGTPRDGYTFGSGTRLTVV.

Many counts were recorded for this clonotype. V and J are TRBV7-9 and TRBJ1-2, with 9 bases aligning to TRBD1. This CDR3 comprises 19 residues. Germline CDR1 SEHNR, CDR2 FQNEAQ (reference sequence). V trimming: 3 bases; J trimming: 0 bases; junction bases outside the gene matches: 14. CDR3 in amino acids: CASSFPLRDRDTTNYGYTF. CDR3 nucleotide sequence: TGTGCCAGCAGCTTCCCCCTCAGGGACAGGGACACCACTAACTATGGCTACACCTTC.

This clonotype was counted ten times or more. The chain combines TRBV6-5 with TRBJ1-1; TRBD1 is a possible D gene (5 bases). V lost 2 bases to trimming and J lost 6 bases, with 31 bases between them. CDR3 length: 20 amino acids. From germline, CDR1 is MNHEY and CDR2 SVGAGI. CDR3 nucleotide sequence: TGTGCCAGCAGTTACGTTGGGACCACCTTCTCCACGACCTTTGGCGCTGAAGCTTTCTTT. This translates into CASSYVGTTFSTTFGAEAFF.

This clonotype was picked up many times. The chain uses TRBV11-2 and TRBJ2-1, with TRBD2 as a possible D gene (6 bases). CDR3 length: 16 amino acids. CDR1 SGHAT and CDR2 FQNNGV come from the germline V gene. Trimming stripped 5 bases from V and 5 bases from J, with 19 bases between. The CDR3 loop is CASSARLDRGNNEQFF. For the CDR3, the DNA is TGTGCCAGCAGCGCAAGACTAGACCGAGGGAACAATGAGCAGTTCTTC.

This clonotype was counted many times. The chain carries TRBV12-3 or TRBV12-4 and TRBJ1-1; D is unresolved. CDR3 length: 11 residues. The V and J ends lost 1 base and 10 bases respectively, with 7 bases between them. For the CDR3, the DNA is TGTGCCAGCAGTTTAGGGCGAACAGCTTTCTTT. This gives the protein CASSLGRTAFF.

This clonotype was recorded at least ten times. This CDR3 is CSVAGSRDQPQHF. The CDR3 bases are TGCAGCGTTGCGGGTAGTCGGGATCAGCCCCAGCATTTT. The chain has TRBV29-1 and TRBJ1-5, with no clear D. Trimming left V 4 bases short and J 5 bases short, with 12 bases between. In germline, CDR1 is SQVTM, CDR2 ANQGSEA. This CDR3 has 13 residues.

In the case of this clonotype: A much more abundant neighbour one base away suggests this may be a read error. This chain links TRBV9 with TRBJ2-1; 8 bases line up with TRBD2. Per germline, CDR1 SGDLS and CDR2 YYNGEE. The trim removed 0 bases at V and 7 bases at J, leaving 3 bases unmatched. The CDR3 extends over 14 amino acids. The CDR3 coding sequence is TGTGCCAGCAGCGTAGCCGGGGGGGCAAATGAGCAGTTCTTC. It yields the protein CASSVAGGANEQFF.

This clonotype was seen a few times. The V call is TRBV5-1, the J call TRBJ1-1; D not certain. Germline CDR1 SGHRS, CDR2 YFSETQ. Between the trimmed V and J ends, which lost 0 bases and 4 bases, there was a span of 10 bases. This CDR3 contains 14 residues. The CDR3: CASSLANKGTEAFF. The CDR3 DNA follows: TGCGCCAGCAGCTTGGCAAACAAGGGCACTGAAGCTTTCTTT.

The gene calls are TRBV7-3 and TRBJ2-1; 10 nucleotides line up with TRBD2. The CDR3 contains 15 residues. J lost 6 bases, V lost 0 bases, and 2 bases had no gene match. CDR1 is SGHTA, CDR2 FQGTGA, per germline. CDR3 in amino acids: CASSLTASGSNEQFF. The CDR3 region has the DNA TGTGCCAGCAGCTTAACGGCTAGCGGGAGCAATGAGCAGTTCTTC.

This clonotype was picked up many times. This chain connects TRBV19 to TRBJ1-1; no clear D gene. V lost 7 bases, J lost 1 base, and 13 bases lay in between. Germline V gene lookup returns CDR1 LNHDA and CDR2 SQIVND (reference sequence). The CDR3 is 14 residues long. Here the CDR3 reads CASINGRQNTEAFF. CDR3 bases: TGTGCCAGTATAAACGGACGGCAGAACACTGAAGCTTTCTTT.

This clonotype was detected ten times or more. The chain carries TRBV5-1 and TRBJ1-2; weak D call: TRBD1 (5 bases). Per the germline V gene, CDR1 is SGHRS and CDR2 is YFSETQ. Trimming removed 1 base at V and 6 bases at J, with 19 bases between. This CDR3 comprises 16 residues. The CDR3 is CASSLTAGPPIDGYTF. CDR3 coding DNA: TGCGCCAGCAGCTTGACCGCAGGGCCCCCGATTGATGGCTACACCTTC.

This clonotype was found many times. This rearrangement joins TRBV7-9 to TRBJ2-7; D possibly corresponds to TRBD2 (5 bases). In germline, CDR1 is SEHNR, CDR2 FQNEAQ (reference sequence). V lost 0 bases and J 9 bases, leaving 18 bases between the germline ends. CDR3 length equals 15 residues. CDR3 protein: CASSLAPGVPLGQYF. The CDR3 DNA follows: TGTGCCAGCAGCTTAGCGCCCGGGGTCCCCCTCGGGCAGTACTTC. The whole variable domain, filled in from reference TRBV7-9 and TRBJ2-7, reads DTGVSQNPRHKITKRGQNVTFRCDPISEHNRLYWYRQTLGQGPEFLTYFQNEAQLEKSRLLSDRFSAERPKGSFSTLEIQRTEQGDSAMYLCASSLAPGVPLGQYFGPGTRLTVT.

The V gene is TRBV7-8, the J gene TRBJ1-1; the D gene is possibly TRBD1 (6 bases). Germline V gene sequence: CDR1 SGHVS, CDR2 FQNEAQ. V gave up 4 bases and J gave up 4 bases, with 19 bases separating them. The CDR3 contains 16 residues. The CDR3 loop reads CASSSIGGGCGTEAFF. The CDR3 DNA follows: TGTGCCAGCAGCTCGATTGGGGGGGGCTGCGGCACTGAAGCTTTCTTT.

This clonotype was counted many times. This chain connects TRBV28 to TRBJ2-7; 7 bases fit TRBD1. The ends lost 4 bases at V and 2 bases at J; junction bases unmatched: 8. The CDR3 has 15 residues. Per the germline V gene, CDR1 is MDHEN and CDR2 is SYDVKM. This chain's CDR3 is CASSSTGDGTYEQYF. The CDR3 DNA is TGTGCCAGCAGTTCCACAGGGGACGGGACCTACGAGCAGTACTTC. Supplemented by reference TRBV28 and TRBJ2-7, the full variable domain reads DVKVTQSSRYLVKRTGEKVFLECVQDMDHENMFWYRQDPGLGLRLIYFSYDVKMKEKGDIPEGYSVSREKKERFSLILESASTNQTSMYLCASSSTGDGTYEQYFGPGTRLTVT.

The chain recombines TRBV6-2 or TRBV6-3 with TRBJ1-5; D remains unclear. Trimming took off 2 bases at V and 2 bases at J, with 10 bases between the two ends. Germline V gene sequence: CDR1 MNHEY, CDR2 SVGEGT. The CDR3 loop spans 15 amino acids. The chain's CDR3 is CASSYAGSGNQPQHF. The DNA for the CDR3 is TGTGCCAGCAGTTACGCGGGGAGCGGCAATCAGCCCCAGCATTTT.

For this clonotype: Given a much more abundant clone one base away, this may be a read error. This chain joins TRBV27 and TRBJ1-4; D is possibly TRBD1 (5 bases). The CDR3 has 16 residues. Germline values: CDR1 MNHEY, CDR2 SMNVEV (reference sequence). Here the CDR3 reads CASSLRGGLTNEELFF. The CDR3 nucleotides read TGTGCCAGCTCTTTGAGGGGCGGACTAACTAATGAAGAACTGTTTTTT.

As concerns this clonotype: The conserved final phenylalanine or tryptophan is absent from the CDR3, which likely points to a read error. CDR3: CASSLTLPGLAGGGEQFS. The CDR3 region has the DNA TGTGCCAGCAGCTTAACCCTACCGGGACTAGCGGGGGGGGGGGAGCAGTTCTCC. The gene calls are TRBV7-3 and TRBJ2-1; 16 positions agree with TRBD2. The CDR3 loop spans 18 amino acids. CDR1 is SGHTA, CDR2 FQGTGA, per germline. V was pared by 0 bases and J by 10 bases, with 9 bases of the junction left unmatched.

As for this clonotype: This may come from a read error, since a much larger clone is one base off. The rearrangement uses TRBV5-4 and TRBJ2-3; 11 bases fit TRBD2. Trimming took 4 bases from V and 7 from J; bases not matched to a gene: 8. The germline V gene encodes CDR1 SGHNT and CDR2 YYREEE (reference sequence). CDR3 length: 15 residues. In DNA form, the CDR3 reads TGTGCCAGCAGCATAGCGGGGGGGCCCGCAAATACGCAGTATTTT. It is translated as CASSIAGGPANTQYF.

This clonotype was counted many times. This chain joins TRBV7-6 and TRBJ2-1, with TRBD2 matching over 14 bases. Losses at the gene ends were 3 bases for V and 3 bases for J; bases not matched to a gene: 10. CDR1 is SGHVS and CDR2 is FNYEAQ in the germline V gene. This CDR3 has 19 residues. This chain's CDR3 is CASSFSRTSGGPGYNEQFF. The CDR3 DNA is TGTGCCAGCAGCTTCTCCCGGACTAGCGGGGGGCCTGGCTACAATGAGCAGTTCTTC. The whole variable domain, filled in from reference TRBV7-6 and TRBJ2-1, reads GAGVSQSPRYKVTKRGQDVALRCDPISGHVSLYWYRQALGQGPEFLTYFNYEAQQDKSGLPNDRFSAERPEGSISTLTIQRTEQRDSAMYRCASSFSRTSGGPGYNEQFFGPGTRLTVL.